Sequencing of this TCR beta chain was carried out in a study of molecular identifiers for immune sequencing clone quantification. General study results and limits: Among about a million naive cells, as was reported, spiked Jurkat TCR RNA from one cell was detectable.

In regard to this clonotype: Its antigen is currently unknown. A much larger clone differs from this one at a single base, so this may be a read error.

Sorting captured naive CD8 T cells as CD8+CD4-CCR7+CD45RA+. CDR3 length: 17 amino acids. Germline loops: CDR1 SEHNR, CDR2 FQNEAQ (reference sequence). One entry per CDR3 protein, called by TCRdb with MiXCR from the PCR reads. Here the sample spans 85,000 to 90,000 distinct CDR3 sequences, roughly 25% being singletons. Material: naive CD8+ T cells from blood, with Jurkat cell RNA spiked in. The subset: FACS-sorted CD8+CD4-CCR7+CD45RA+ naive T cells. This TCR derives from a human donor in good health. Some libraries in this study had Jurkat cell RNA spiked in. The chain links TRBV7-9 to TRBJ2-7; 15 nucleotides match TRBD2. DNA of the CDR3: TGTGCCAGCAGCTCCCCCCGGACTAGCGGGGGGGCCGGCGAGCAGTGCTTC. It is translated as CASSSPRTSGGAGEQCF.